This entry lists 26 T cell receptor beta chains sequenced from one sample in a study of cytomegalovirus exposure and HLA in healthy donors. The PCR employed 60 Vbeta primers together with 13 Jbeta primers. TCRdb's copy holds only in-frame clones and misses some; the assay was immunoSEQ multiplex PCR. The sample records a few hundred thousand clones, roughly 80% being singletons. Source material: PBMCs. The receptors shown here come from a man in his forties in good health and CMV-seronegative.

This clone was seen once. The chain combines TRBV19 with TRBJ1-2; 7 bases map to TRBD1. J lost 2 bases, V lost 5 bases, and 8 bases had no gene match. The CDR3 runs 15 residues. Germline lookup yields CDR1 LNHDA and CDR2 SQIVND (reference sequence). For the CDR3, the DNA is TGTGCCAGTAGTGTTACAGGGGATCCCAACTATGGCTACACCTTC. Protein: CASSVTGDPNYGYTF.

The chain recombines TRBV2 with TRBJ2-3; no clear D. V was shortened by 1 base and J by 1 base, with 6 bases between the two germline ends. The CDR3 extends over 14 amino acids. The germline V gene has CDR1 SNHLY and CDR2 FYNNEI. The CDR3 protein is CASSEELGTDTQYF. The CDR3 nucleotides are TGTGCCAGCAGTGAAGAGCTCGGCACAGATACGCAGTATTTT.

This clone appeared a few times. This chain joins TRBV25-1 and TRBJ1-4; D call uncertain. The CDR3 covers 13 residues. Between the trimmed V and J ends, which lost 6 bases and 8 bases, there was a span of 13 bases. CDR1 is MGHDK and CDR2 is SYGVNS in the germline V gene. The CDR3, as DNA: TGTGCCAGCAGATCCGGGAACCAAGAAAAACTGTTTTTT. This sequence encodes CASRSGNQEKLFF.

The chain has TRBV28 and TRBJ2-2; 13 bases align to TRBD2. Per germline, CDR1 MDHEN and CDR2 SYDVKM. Unmatched junction bases numbered 6, after V lost 4 bases and J lost 1 base. The CDR3 runs to 18 residues. The DNA of the CDR3 is TGTGCCAGCAGTTCCCCGGGACTAGCGGGAATGAACACCGGGGAGCTGTTTTTT. Translation gives CASSSPGLAGMNTGELFF. Filled out from reference TRBV28 and TRBJ2-2, the complete variable domain reads DVKVTQSSRYLVKRTGEKVFLECVQDMDHENMFWYRQDPGLGLRLIYFSYDVKMKEKGDIPEGYSVSREKKERFSLILESASTNQTSMYLCASSSPGLAGMNTGELFFGEGSRLTVL.

The rearrangement uses TRBV6-4 and TRBJ2-1, with 8 bases aligning to TRBD2. The CDR3 is 15 residues long. Germline V gives CDR1 MRHNA, CDR2 SNTAGT. With 0 bases clipped from V and 8 bases from J, the junction kept 6 bases outside the gene matches. The CDR3 region has the DNA TGTGCCAGCAGTGACTCCCCAGCGGGAGTGGATGAGCAGTTCTTC. Translating gives CASSDSPAGVDEQFF.

The rearrangement links TRBV28 to TRBJ2-2, with D maybe TRBD2 (7 bases). Trimming removed 8 bases at V and 2 bases at J, with 15 bases between. The CDR3 covers 15 residues. Germline lookup yields CDR1 MDHEN and CDR2 SYDVKM. In nucleotides, the CDR3 is TGTGCCAGCGGCCAGGGGACTATAAACACCGGGGAGCTGTTTTTT. Translated, it gives CASGQGTINTGELFF.

The rearrangement links TRBV2 to TRBJ2-6; weak D call: TRBD1 (6 bases). The germline V gene encodes CDR1 SNHLY and CDR2 FYNNEI. The CDR3 runs 15 residues. With 5 bases removed from V and 0 bases from J, the gap between germline ends came to 8 bases. The CDR3 sequence is CASSTGISGANVLTF. DNA for the CDR3: TGTGCCAGCAGTACAGGGATCTCTGGGGCCAACGTCCTGACTTTC. Together with reference TRBV2 and TRBJ2-6, the CDR3 gives the full variable domain: EPEVTQTPSHQVTQMGQEVILRCVPISNHLYFYWYRQILGQKVEFLVSFYNNEISEKSEIFDDQFSVERPDGSNFTLKIRSTKLEDSAMYFCASSTGISGANVLTFGAGSRLTVL.

This chain connects TRBV27 to TRBJ2-7, with D perhaps matching TRBD1 (6 bases). In germline, CDR1 is MNHEY, CDR2 SMNVEV (reference sequence). V was pared by 6 bases and J by 0 bases, with 12 bases between. This CDR3 has 14 amino acids. Here the CDR3 DNA reads TGTGCCAGCAGCATGACAGGATCCTCCTACGAGCAGTACTTC. The encoded protein is CASSMTGSSYEQYF.

This sequence joins TRBV29-1 and TRBJ2-3; TRBD2 matches 9 bases. Trimming cost V 6 bases and J 1 base; bases outside gene matches: 8. Germline V gene data show CDR1 as SQVTM and CDR2 as ANQGSEA. The CDR3 runs to 15 residues. Here the CDR3 DNA reads TGCAGCGTGGAACCGACTAGCGGAGGCACAGATACGCAGTATTTT. It specifies CSVEPTSGGTDTQYF.

This sequence joins TRBV18 and TRBJ2-6; D gene ambiguous. The CDR3 is 14 residues long. Germline V lookup: CDR1 KGHSH, CDR2 LQKENI. V was trimmed by 6 bases and J by 0 bases, leaving 6 bases between them. The CDR3 loop reads CASSKSSGANVLTF. In DNA, the CDR3 is TGTGCCAGCTCTAAGAGCTCTGGGGCCAACGTCCTGACTTTC.

The rearrangement joins TRBV2 to TRBJ1-3; D is ambiguous. Germline V gives CDR1 SNHLY, CDR2 FYNNEI. The CDR3 consists of 18 residues. V was pared by 3 bases and J by 0 bases, with 18 bases between. For the CDR3, the DNA is TGTGCCAGCAGTGATTCCATGTGGCAGACTAACTCTGGAAACACCATATATTTT. Translating gives CASSDSMWQTNSGNTIYF.

This rearrangement joins TRBV2 to TRBJ2-7; D is uncertain. Germline assignment: CDR1 SNHLY and CDR2 FYNNEI. The CDR3 is 15 residues long. Trimming pared 3 bases from V and 1 base from J, leaving 13 bases between. The CDR3 loop reads CASSEFWARSYEQYF. The DNA for the CDR3 is TGTGCCAGCAGTGAGTTTTGGGCCCGATCCTACGAGCAGTACTTC.

This rearrangement joins TRBV6-5 to TRBJ2-1, with D tentatively TRBD2 (5 bases). CDR1 MNHEY and CDR2 SVGAGI come from the germline V gene. CDR3 length equals 15 residues. V was cut by 5 bases and J by 3 bases, with 14 bases left in between. DNA of the CDR3: TGTGCCAGCAGTCAGATGGTCGGGGTCTACAATGAGCAGTTCTTC. Encoded protein: CASSQMVGVYNEQFF.

This chain links TRBV29-1 with TRBJ1-2; D is ambiguous. Germline lookup yields CDR1 SQVTM and CDR2 ANQGSEA. V shed 1 base and J shed 2 bases, with 8 bases lying between them. The CDR3 is 13 amino acids. CDR3 region: CSVEVRSNYGYTF. CDR3 DNA: TGCAGCGTTGAAGTCAGGTCCAACTATGGCTACACCTTC.

The V gene is TRBV7-9, the J gene TRBJ2-5; 8 bases fit TRBD2. The V segment lost 2 bases and the J segment 0 bases; nucleotides outside the gene matches: 8. The germline CDR1 and CDR2 sequences are SEHNR and FQNEAQ (reference sequence). This CDR3 region has 17 residues. The CDR3 reads CASSLLGSGRYQETQYF. The CDR3 bases are TGTGCCAGCAGCTTATTGGGGAGCGGGAGATACCAAGAGACCCAGTACTTC.

This chain links TRBV2 with TRBJ1-1, with a weak D call TRBD1 (5 bases). V was cut by 7 bases and J by 3 bases, with 18 bases left in between. The germline CDR1 and CDR2 sequences are SNHLY and FYNNEI. The CDR3 totals 15 residues. This CDR3 is CASIPWGRGDTEAFF. The CDR3 DNA sequence: TGTGCCAGCATCCCTTGGGGACGGGGGGACACTGAAGCTTTCTTT.

The chain links TRBV27 to TRBJ2-7; D possibly corresponds to TRBD1 (6 bases). Germline V gene data show CDR1 as MNHEY and CDR2 as SMNVEV (reference sequence). V was clipped by 7 bases and J by 0 bases, with 16 bases between them. The CDR3 sequence is 15 residues long. Written as DNA, the CDR3 is TGTGCCAGCAAGGGTTCGGCAGGGGCCTCCTACGAGCAGTACTTC. It codes for CASKGSAGASYEQYF.

This chain connects TRBV7-8 to TRBJ1-5; tentatively, D is TRBD1 (5 bases). The CDR3 loop spans 16 amino acids. CDR1 and CDR2 from the germline V gene are SGHVS and FQNEAQ. V shed 0 bases and J shed 1 base, with 10 bases lying between them. The DNA for the CDR3 is TGTGCCAGCAGCTTAGCGGGGCAGAAAAGCAATCAGCCCCAGCATTTT. It specifies CASSLAGQKSNQPQHF.

The rearrangement links TRBV5-1 to TRBJ2-1; D unclear. Looked up from germline, CDR1 is SGHRS and CDR2 is YFSETQ. CDR3 size: 11 residues. Trimming left V 0 bases short and J 9 bases short, with 4 bases between. The DNA of the CDR3 is TGCGCCAGCAGCTTGGGCAGTGAGCAGTTCTTC. Protein product: CASSLGSEQFF.

The chain uses TRBV27 and TRBJ2-7; TRBD1 might be the D (5 bases). Germline V gives CDR1 MNHEY, CDR2 SMNVEV (reference sequence). The V end was cut by 3 bases, the J end by 5 bases, with 20 bases between. The CDR3 loop spans 16 amino acids. Here the CDR3 DNA reads TGTGCCAGCAGTTTTCAATCAGGGCTGGGTGGTGACGAGCAGTACTTC. Its protein product is CASSFQSGLGGDEQYF.

V usage is TRBV15 and J usage is TRBJ2-7, with 7 bases aligning to TRBD2. This CDR3 has 16 residues. V gave up 1 base and J gave up 2 bases; unmatched junction bases: 8. The V gene's germline CDR1 is LNHNV and CDR2 YYDKDF (reference sequence). CDR3: CATSRGWEGLAYEQYF. The DNA for the CDR3 is TGTGCCACCAGCAGAGGCTGGGAGGGTTTGGCCTACGAGCAGTACTTC.

This clone was seen a single time. CDR3 DNA sequence: TGTGCCAGCAGTTTCCGTGGCGGCGGGGAGCTGTTTTTT. Translating it yields CASSFRGGGELFF. The chain uses TRBV27 and TRBJ2-2; D is undetermined. The V gene lost 3 bases and the J gene lost 7 bases, with 9 bases spanning the gap. The CDR3 runs to 13 residues. The V gene's germline CDR1 is MNHEY and CDR2 SMNVEV (reference sequence).

The chain is built from TRBV19 and TRBJ2-1, with 9 bases aligning to TRBD2. Germline CDR1 reads LNHDA; CDR2 reads SQIVND (reference sequence). V trimming: 1 base; J trimming: 4 bases; junction bases outside the gene matches: 8. The CDR3 spans 17 residues. CDR3 nucleotide sequence: TGTGCCAGTAGTATAGGGGGCAGCGGGAGGTTTTACAATGAGCAGTTCTTC. This translates into CASSIGGSGRFYNEQFF.

The chain has TRBV7-9 and TRBJ2-7; the D is unclear. Trimming removed 7 bases at V and 0 bases at J, with 10 bases between. CDR3 length: 13 amino acids. Germline V gene lookup returns CDR1 SEHNR and CDR2 FQNEAQ (reference sequence). As DNA, the CDR3 is TGTGCCAGCATGAGCGAGTTCTCCTACGAGCAGTACTTC. Translation: CASMSEFSYEQYF.

The CDR3, as DNA: TGTGCCAGCAGTTTAAGGGCAGCCTTGGGGGGGTATGGCTACACCTTC. Translated, it gives CASSLRAALGGYGYTF. The rearrangement uses TRBV27 and TRBJ1-2, with a weak D call TRBD1 (5 bases). CDR1 and CDR2 from the germline V gene are MNHEY and SMNVEV (reference sequence). Trimming pared 2 bases from V and 5 bases from J, leaving 18 bases between. The CDR3 spans 16 residues.

DNA of the CDR3: TGCGCCAGCAGCTTGGCCCCAGGGCAGTCTGGAAACACCATATATTTT. Protein product: CASSLAPGQSGNTIYF. This chain links TRBV5-1 with TRBJ1-3; a possible D gene is TRBD1 (5 bases). V was cut by 0 bases and J by 1 base, with 11 bases left in between. CDR1 SGHRS and CDR2 YFSETQ come from the germline V gene. The CDR3 loop spans 16 amino acids. Complete variable domain (other parts from reference TRBV5-1 and TRBJ1-3): KAGVTQTPRYLIKTRGQQVTLSCSPISGHRSVSWYQQTPGQGLQFLFEYFSETQRNKGNFPGRFSGRQFSNSRSEMNVSTLELGDSALYLCASSLAPGQSGNTIYFGEGSWLTVV.